The 5 T cell receptor beta chains in this list originate from one sample, sequenced in a study of chemoradiotherapy in HPV16-positive cancers. Profiled with immunoSEQ multiplex PCR; TCRdb holds only in-frame clones, not every one. The sample holds a few thousand clones; 91% are singletons and the top ten take around 4%. Sequencing was performed on tumor tissue, taken from a patient who underwent chemoradiotherapy. These receptors were collected from a human donor with HPV-associated anogenital cancer.

The chain carries TRBV28 and TRBJ1-1, with D unresolved. Trimming took 6 bases from V and 7 from J, leaving 15 bases between them. Germline lookup yields CDR1 MDHEN and CDR2 SYDVKM. The CDR3 spans 13 residues. The DNA of the CDR3 is TGTGCCAGCAGACTGGAGGGCGCCTTTGAAGCTTTCTTT. Its protein is CASRLEGAFEAFF.

V usage is TRBV10-3 and J usage is TRBJ1-4; 7 nucleotides align to TRBD1. The germline gives CDR1 ENHRY, CDR2 SYGVKD. This CDR3 has 16 amino acids. Germline trimming cut 4 bases from V and 6 bases from J; bases unmatched to any gene: 11. CDR3 region: CAISVGSTGEDEKLFF. The DNA for the CDR3 is TGTGCCATCAGTGTCGGATCCACAGGGGAGGATGAAAAACTGTTTTTT.

The V gene is TRBV29-1, the J gene TRBJ2-1; the match to TRBD2 covers 8 bases. Germline V gene data show CDR1 as SQVTM and CDR2 as ANQGSEA. V shed 5 bases, J shed 4 bases, and the junction held 4 bases outside the gene matches. This CDR3 region has 13 residues. CDR3 loop: CSVRGLEYNEQFF. The CDR3 bases are TGCAGCGTTCGGGGACTAGAATACAATGAGCAGTTCTTC.

V is TRBV12-5 and J is TRBJ2-3; D remains unclear. The germline V and J ends were trimmed by 2 bases and 0 bases, with 15 bases remaining between them. CDR1 and CDR2 (germline): LGHNT, FRNRAP. The CDR3 sequence is 17 residues long. The CDR3: CASGLTRAASSTDTQYF. CDR3 nucleotides: TGTGCTAGTGGTTTGACAAGGGCCGCGTCTAGCACAGATACGCAGTATTTT.

The chain combines TRBV4-3 with TRBJ2-1, with unresolved D. Germline V lookup: CDR1 LGHNA, CDR2 YSLEER. This CDR3 is built from 18 residues. Trimming took off 4 bases at V and 0 bases at J, with 19 bases between the two ends. The CDR3 reads CASSPVLPFLRSYNEQFF. As DNA, the CDR3 is TGCGCCAGCAGCCCGGTCCTCCCCTTTCTTCGCTCCTACAATGAGCAGTTCTTC.